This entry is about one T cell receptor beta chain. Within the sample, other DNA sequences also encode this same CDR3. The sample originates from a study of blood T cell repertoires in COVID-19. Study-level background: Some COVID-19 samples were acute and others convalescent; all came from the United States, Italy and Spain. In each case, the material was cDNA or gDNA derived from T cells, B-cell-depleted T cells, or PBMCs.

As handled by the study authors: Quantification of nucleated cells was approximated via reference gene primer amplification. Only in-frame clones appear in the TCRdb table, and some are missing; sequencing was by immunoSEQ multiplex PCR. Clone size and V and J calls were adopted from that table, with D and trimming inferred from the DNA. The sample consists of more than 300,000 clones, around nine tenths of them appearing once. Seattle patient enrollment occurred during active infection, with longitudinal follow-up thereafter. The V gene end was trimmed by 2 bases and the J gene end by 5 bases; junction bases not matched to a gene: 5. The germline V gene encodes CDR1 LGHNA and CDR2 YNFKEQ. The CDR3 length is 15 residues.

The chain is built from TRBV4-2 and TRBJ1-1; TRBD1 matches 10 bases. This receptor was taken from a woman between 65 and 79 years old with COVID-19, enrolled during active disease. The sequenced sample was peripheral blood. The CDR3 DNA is TGTGCCAGCAGCCAAAGACAGGGGGCAGGAACTGAAGCTTTCTTT. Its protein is CASSQRQGAGTEAFF.